This entry describes one T cell receptor beta chain. Seattle researchers signed up patients amid active infection and tracked them longitudinally. V was pared by 4 bases and J by 11 bases, with 8 bases of the junction left unmatched. This CDR3 is 14 amino acids long. Germline V gene lookup returns CDR1 KGHSH and CDR2 LQKENI. Authors' processing steps: From reference gene primer amplification, estimates of nucleated cell counts were derived. Using immunoSEQ multiplex PCR, the repertoire was profiled, and TCRdb retains in-frame clones only, with some absent. D and trimming were read from the DNA, whereas the V and J calls and clone size are those reported in that table. The sample contains 300,000 to 400,000 clones, more than 70% of which appear only once. The sample originates from a study of blood T cell repertoires in COVID-19. Across the whole study: COVID-19 samples collected from the United States, Italy and Spain covered acute and convalescent phases.

This TCR was recovered from a woman in her seventies with COVID-19, enrolled during active disease. This rearrangement joins TRBV18 to TRBJ1-1, with 12 bases lining up with TRBD1. Sequenced: peripheral blood. CDR3 coding DNA: TGTGCCAGCTCACGAGGGGACAGGGGGCGCGTCGCTTTCTTT. Translated: CASSRGDRGRVAFF.